This TCR beta chain derives from a study of blood T cell repertoires in COVID-19 (dated by TCRdb to 2020 to 2022). A note on the overall study: Samples from collaborators originated in the United States, Italy and Spain and spanned both the acute and convalescent phases of COVID-19. The material from the prospective study consisted of cDNA or gDNA derived from T cells, B-cell-depleted T cells, or PBMCs. Deeply sampled blood TCRbeta repertoires from subjects exposed to, actively infected with, or recovered from COVID-19 were included in the dataset. A freely available public database, intended as a resource for researchers studying the immune response to SARS-CoV-2, is where the repertoires were released. Samples were obtained from the ongoing ImmuneRACE study (first 160 participants) and from over 1,000 subjects provided by 6 global collaborators. The sample metadata nearly always contained a de-identified subject ID, COVID-19 status, age in years and sex. Where available, HLA class I and class II types were obtained from metadata supplied by the sample provider rather than from assay-based typing.

The immunoSEQ Assay, a bias-controlled multiplex PCR, was used to amplify TCRbeta CDR3 regions from genomic DNA. As for the original processing: Within the assay, amplification of reference gene primers was used to estimate how many nucleated cells each sample contained. To quantify the absolute abundance of each unique TCRbeta CDR3 rearrangement, sequence reads were collapsed and filtered. For each sample, productive Simpson clonality was calculated as the square root of Simpson's diversity index over productive rearrangements. Drawn from immuneACCESS, this table holds only the in-frame rearrangements with V and J called that TCRdb kept. Clones are partly lost; checked studies trace under half to an unresolved V gene and leave the rest unexplained. V, J and clone size were drawn from that table, and D and trimming were deduced from the DNA. The sample table records fewer than 350,000 clones; roughly 89% of these occur just once. Roughly 4% of the sample goes to the ten largest clones.

To note about this clone: What antigen it recognizes has not been identified. Base quality data are lacking; no much larger clone is found one base away.

Beyond this particular receptor, the publication reports: Clinical and demographic metadata were provided uncurated, with the amount varying by source and participant.

One collaborating source in Seattle enrolled patients during active infection and followed them longitudinally through the course of disease. Whole blood was collected in K2EDTA tubes by collaborating institutions according to the institutions' own protocols. Collaborator samples were shipped for TCRbeta analysis as frozen whole blood, isolated PBMCs, or DNA extracted from either sample type. The sample comprised peripheral blood. This clonotype was sampled from a woman aged 60-75 years with COVID-19, enrolled during active disease.

The CDR3 region: CATSRDREQFF. The nucleotide sequence reads TGTGCCACCAGTCGGGACAGGGAGCAGTTCTTC. Recombination linked TRBV24-1 to TRBJ2-1; TRBD1 matches 8 bases in the middle. The germline V gene gives CDR1 as KGHDR and CDR2 as SFDVKD. CDR3 length: 11 amino acids, cysteine to phenylalanine. Just CDR3 DNA is preserved here, 33 bases in frame from base 1. Relative to germline, V is missing 6 bases and J is missing 10 bases, with 1 base of the junction outside any gene match.